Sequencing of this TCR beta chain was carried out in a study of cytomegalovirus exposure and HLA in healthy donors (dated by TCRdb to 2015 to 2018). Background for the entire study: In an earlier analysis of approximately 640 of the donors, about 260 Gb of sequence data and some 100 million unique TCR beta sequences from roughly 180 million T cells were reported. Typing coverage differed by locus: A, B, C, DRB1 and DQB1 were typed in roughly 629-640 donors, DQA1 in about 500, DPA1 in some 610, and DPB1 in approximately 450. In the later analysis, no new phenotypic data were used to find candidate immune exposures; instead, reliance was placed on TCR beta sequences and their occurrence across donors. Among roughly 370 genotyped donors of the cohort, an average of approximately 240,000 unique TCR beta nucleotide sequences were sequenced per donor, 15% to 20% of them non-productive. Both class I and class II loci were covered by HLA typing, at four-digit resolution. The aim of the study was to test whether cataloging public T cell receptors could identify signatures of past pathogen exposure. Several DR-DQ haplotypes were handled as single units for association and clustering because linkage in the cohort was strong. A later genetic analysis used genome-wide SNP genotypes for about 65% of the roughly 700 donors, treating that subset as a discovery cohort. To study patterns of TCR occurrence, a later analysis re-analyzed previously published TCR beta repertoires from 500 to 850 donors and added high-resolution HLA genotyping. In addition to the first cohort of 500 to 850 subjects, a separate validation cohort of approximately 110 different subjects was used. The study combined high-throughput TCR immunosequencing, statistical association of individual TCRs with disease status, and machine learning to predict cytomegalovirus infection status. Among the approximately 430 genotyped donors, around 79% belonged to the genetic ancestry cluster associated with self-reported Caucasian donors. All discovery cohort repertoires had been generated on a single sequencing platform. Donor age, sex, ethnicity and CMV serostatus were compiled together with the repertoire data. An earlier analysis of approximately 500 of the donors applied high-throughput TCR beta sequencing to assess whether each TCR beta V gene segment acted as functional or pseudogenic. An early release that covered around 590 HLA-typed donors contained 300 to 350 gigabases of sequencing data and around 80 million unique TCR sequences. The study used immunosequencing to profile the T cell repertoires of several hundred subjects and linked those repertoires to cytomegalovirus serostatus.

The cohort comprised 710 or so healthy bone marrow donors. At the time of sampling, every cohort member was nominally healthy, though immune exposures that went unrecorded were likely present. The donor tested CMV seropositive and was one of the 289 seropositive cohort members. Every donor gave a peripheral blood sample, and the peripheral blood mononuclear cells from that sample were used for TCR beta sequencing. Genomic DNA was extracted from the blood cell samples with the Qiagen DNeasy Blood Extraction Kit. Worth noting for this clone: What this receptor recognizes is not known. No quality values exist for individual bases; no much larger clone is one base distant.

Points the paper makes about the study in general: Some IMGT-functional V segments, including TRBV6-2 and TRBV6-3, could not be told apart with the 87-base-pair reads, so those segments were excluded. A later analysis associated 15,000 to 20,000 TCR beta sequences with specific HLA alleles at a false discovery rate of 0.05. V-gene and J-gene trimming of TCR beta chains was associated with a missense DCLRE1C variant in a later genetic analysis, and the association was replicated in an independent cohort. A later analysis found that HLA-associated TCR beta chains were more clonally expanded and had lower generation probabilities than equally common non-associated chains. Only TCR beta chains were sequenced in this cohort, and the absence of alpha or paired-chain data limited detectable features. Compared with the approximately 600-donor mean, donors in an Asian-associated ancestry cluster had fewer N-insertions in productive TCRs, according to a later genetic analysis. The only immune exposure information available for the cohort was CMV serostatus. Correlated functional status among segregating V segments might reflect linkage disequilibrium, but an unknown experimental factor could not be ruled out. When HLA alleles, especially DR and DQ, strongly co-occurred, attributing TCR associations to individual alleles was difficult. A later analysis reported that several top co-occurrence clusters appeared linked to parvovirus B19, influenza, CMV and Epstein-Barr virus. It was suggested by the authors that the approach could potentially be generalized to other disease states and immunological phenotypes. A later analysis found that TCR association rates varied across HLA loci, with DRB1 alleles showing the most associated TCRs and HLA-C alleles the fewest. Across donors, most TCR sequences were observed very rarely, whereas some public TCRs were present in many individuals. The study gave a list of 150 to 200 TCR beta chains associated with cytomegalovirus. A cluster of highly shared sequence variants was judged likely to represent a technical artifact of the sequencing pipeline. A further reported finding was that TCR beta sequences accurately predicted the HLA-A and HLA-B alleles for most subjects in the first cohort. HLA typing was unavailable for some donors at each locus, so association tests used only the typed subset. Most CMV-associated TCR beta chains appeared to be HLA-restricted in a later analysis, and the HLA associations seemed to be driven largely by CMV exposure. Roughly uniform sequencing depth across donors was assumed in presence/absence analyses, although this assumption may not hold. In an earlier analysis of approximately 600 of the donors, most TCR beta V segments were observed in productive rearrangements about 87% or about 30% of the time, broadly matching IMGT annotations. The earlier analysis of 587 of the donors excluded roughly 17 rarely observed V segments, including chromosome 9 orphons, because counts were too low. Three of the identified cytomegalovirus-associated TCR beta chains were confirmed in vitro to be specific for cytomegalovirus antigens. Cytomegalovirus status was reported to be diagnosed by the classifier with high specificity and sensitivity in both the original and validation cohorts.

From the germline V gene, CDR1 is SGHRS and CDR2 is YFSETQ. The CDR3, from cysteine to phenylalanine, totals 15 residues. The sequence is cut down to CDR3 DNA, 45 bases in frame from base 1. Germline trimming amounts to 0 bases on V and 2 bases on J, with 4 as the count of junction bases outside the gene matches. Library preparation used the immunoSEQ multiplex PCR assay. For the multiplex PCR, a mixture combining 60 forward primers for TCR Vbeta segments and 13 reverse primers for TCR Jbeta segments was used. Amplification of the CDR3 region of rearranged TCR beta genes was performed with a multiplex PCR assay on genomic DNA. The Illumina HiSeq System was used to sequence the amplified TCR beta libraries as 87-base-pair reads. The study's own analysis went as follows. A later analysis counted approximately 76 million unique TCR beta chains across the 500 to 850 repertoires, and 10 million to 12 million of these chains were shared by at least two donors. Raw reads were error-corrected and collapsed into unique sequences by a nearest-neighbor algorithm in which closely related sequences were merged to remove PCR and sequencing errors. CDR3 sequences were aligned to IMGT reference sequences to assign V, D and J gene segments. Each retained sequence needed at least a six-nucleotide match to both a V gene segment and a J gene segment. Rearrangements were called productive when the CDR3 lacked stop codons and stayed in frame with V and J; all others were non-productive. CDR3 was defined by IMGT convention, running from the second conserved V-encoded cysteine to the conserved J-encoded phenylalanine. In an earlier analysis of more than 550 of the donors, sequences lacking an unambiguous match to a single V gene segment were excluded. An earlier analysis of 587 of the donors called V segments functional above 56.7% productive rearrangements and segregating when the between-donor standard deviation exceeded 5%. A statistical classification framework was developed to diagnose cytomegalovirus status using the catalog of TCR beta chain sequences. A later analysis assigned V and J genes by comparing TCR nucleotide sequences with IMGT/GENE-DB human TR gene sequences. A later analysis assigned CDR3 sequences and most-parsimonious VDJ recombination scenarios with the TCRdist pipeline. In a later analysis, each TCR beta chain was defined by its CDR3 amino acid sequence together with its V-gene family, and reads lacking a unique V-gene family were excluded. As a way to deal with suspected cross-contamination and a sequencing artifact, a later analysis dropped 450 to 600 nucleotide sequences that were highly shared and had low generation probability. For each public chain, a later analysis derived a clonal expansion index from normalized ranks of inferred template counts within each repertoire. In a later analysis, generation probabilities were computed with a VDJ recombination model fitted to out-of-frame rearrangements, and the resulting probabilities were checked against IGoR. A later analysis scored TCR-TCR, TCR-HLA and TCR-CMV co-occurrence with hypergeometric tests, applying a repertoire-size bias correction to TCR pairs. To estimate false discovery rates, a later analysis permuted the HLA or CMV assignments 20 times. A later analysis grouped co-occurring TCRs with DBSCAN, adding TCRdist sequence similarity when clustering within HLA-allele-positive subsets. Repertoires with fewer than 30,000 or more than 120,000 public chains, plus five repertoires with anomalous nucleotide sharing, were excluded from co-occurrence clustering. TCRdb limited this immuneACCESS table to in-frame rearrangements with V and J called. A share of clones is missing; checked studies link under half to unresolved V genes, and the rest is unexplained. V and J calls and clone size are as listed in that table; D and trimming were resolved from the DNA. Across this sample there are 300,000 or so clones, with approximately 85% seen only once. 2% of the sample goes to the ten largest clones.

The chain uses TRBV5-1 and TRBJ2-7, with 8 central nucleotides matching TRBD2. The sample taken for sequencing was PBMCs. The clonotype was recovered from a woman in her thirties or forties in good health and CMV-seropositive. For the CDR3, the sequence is CASSLGSGGTYEQYF. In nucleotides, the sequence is TGCGCCAGCAGCTTGGGGTCGGGAGGGACCTACGAGCAGTACTTC.